These T cell receptor beta chains were read from a single sample in a study of cytomegalovirus exposure and HLA in healthy donors. Profiling relied on immunoSEQ multiplex PCR, and the TCRdb table lists in-frame clones only, not all of them. The sample shows 60,000 to 65,000 clones, roughly 80% of them seen only once. Sequenced: PBMCs. These receptors all come from a woman aged 35 to 49 in good health and CMV-seropositive. CDR3s include the opening cysteine and the closing phenylalanine or tryptophan. A D gene is named only where the DNA matches it firmly. Expanded clones get a size class; other rows say once, few or many, or leave the size out.

CASSLAGGLNEQFF	TGCGCCAGCAGCTTGGCGGGGGGCCTCAATGAGCAGTTCTTC	TRBV5-1	-	TRBJ2-1	-
CASSIGGTGKMVRPNTEAFF	TGTGCCAGTAGTATAGGAGGGACAGGAAAGATGGTCCGTCCGAACACTGAAGCTTTCTTT	TRBV19	TRBD1	TRBJ1-1	-
CASSIIGTGSNEQYF	TGTGCCAGCAGCATTATCGGGACAGGGTCCAACGAGCAGTACTTC	TRBV5-6	TRBD1	TRBJ2-7	-
CARTRDRGNQPQHF	TGTGCCCGCACGCGGGACAGGGGGAATCAGCCCCAGCATTTT	TRBV5-4	TRBD1	TRBJ1-5	once
CASSPRGGQGITYEQYF	TGTGCCAGCTCACCACGGGGGGGCCAGGGGATTACCTACGAGCAGTACTTC	TRBV18	-	TRBJ2-7	-
CASSGGQGAGETQYF	TGTGCCAGCAGTGGGGGACAGGGGGCGGGAGAGACCCAGTACTTC	TRBV2	TRBD1	TRBJ2-5	few
CASSLAPGDYEQYF	TGTGCCAGCAGCTTAGCGCCGGGGGATTACGAGCAGTACTTC	TRBV7-2	-	TRBJ2-7	-
CASGFGPDTQYF	TGTGCTAGTGGTTTTGGCCCAGATACGCAGTATTTT	TRBV12-5	-	TRBJ2-3	-
CSALTGASNEKLFF	TGCAGCGCTTTGACGGGAGCAAGCAATGAAAAACTGTTTTTT	TRBV29-1	-	TRBJ1-4	-
CATSRGEGEGSDTQYF	TGTGCCACCAGCAGAGGCGAGGGGGAGGGATCAGATACGCAGTATTTT	TRBV15	-	TRBJ2-3	-
CASRYPGHSNQPQHF	TGTGCCAGCAGGTACCCAGGACATAGCAATCAGCCCCAGCATTTT	TRBV6-5	-	TRBJ1-5	-
CASNTGGKNIQYF	TGTGCCAGCAACACAGGGGGGAAAAACATTCAGTACTTC	TRBV6-1	TRBD1	TRBJ2-4	-
CASSFGQGVLNEQFF	TGTGCCAGCAGTTTCGGGCAGGGGGTCCTCAATGAGCAGTTCTTC	TRBV27	TRBD1	TRBJ2-1	-
CACSGGLAGYNEQFF	TGTGCCTGTTCGGGAGGCCTAGCGGGGTACAATGAGCAGTTCTTC	TRBV19	TRBD2	TRBJ2-1	-
CSSSLWTSAQETQYF	TGTTCCAGCAGCTTGTGGACTAGCGCACAAGAGACCCAGTACTTC	TRBV7-9	TRBD2	TRBJ2-5	-
CASSLVERRREQYF	TGTGCCAGCAGCTTGGTAGAGAGACGGAGAGAGCAGTACTTC	TRBV5-5	-	TRBJ2-7	-
CTSSDRTSGVYEQYF	TGTACCAGCAGTGACCGGACTAGCGGGGTCTACGAGCAGTACTTC	TRBV2	TRBD2	TRBJ2-7	-
CASSEGVGGADTQYF	TGTGCCAGCAGTGAAGGGGTCGGGGGGGCAGATACGCAGTATTTT	TRBV6-4	TRBD2	TRBJ2-3	-
CASSQTSGGAHFTDTQYF	TGTGCCAGCAGCCAGACTAGCGGGGGGGCTCATTTCACAGATACGCAGTATTTT	TRBV6-4	TRBD2	TRBJ2-3	-
CASSRETRGGEQYF	TGTGCCAGCAGCCGGGAGACACGGGGAGGCGAGCAGTACTTC	TRBV5-4	-	TRBJ2-7	-
CASSLGTPSGGRYEQYF	TGTGCCAGCAGCTTGGGGACCCCTAGCGGGGGCAGGTACGAGCAGTACTTC	TRBV5-4	TRBD2	TRBJ2-7	-
CASTESGTRRGTEAFF	TGCGCCAGCACCGAGTCGGGGACCCGGAGGGGCACTGAAGCTTTCTTT	TRBV10-2	-	TRBJ1-1	-
CASSSGLGYEQYF	TGTGCCAGCAGCTCGGGACTGGGCTACGAGCAGTACTTC	TRBV5-6	-	TRBJ2-7	-
CASILDILYTEAFF	TGTGCCAGCATTTTAGACATCCTTTACACTGAAGCTTTCTTT	TRBV2	-	TRBJ1-1	once
CAWTREANTEAFF	TGTGCCTGGACCAGGGAAGCGAACACTGAAGCTTTCTTT	TRBV30	-	TRBJ1-1	-
CASSSPPGLTSHNYGYTF	TGCGCCAGCAGCAGCCCACCGGGACTCACTTCCCATAACTATGGCTACACCTTC	TRBV5-1	-	TRBJ1-2	-
CASSSYRDSGANVLTF	TGTGCCAGCAGCTCTTACAGGGATTCTGGGGCCAACGTCCTGACTTTC	TRBV5-8	-	TRBJ2-6	few
CASSYLREGTEAFF	TGTGCCAGCAGTTACCTGAGGGAGGGCACTGAAGCTTTCTTT	TRBV6-6	-	TRBJ1-1	-
CASSGTSGLNEQFF	TGTGCCAGCAGCGGGACTAGCGGCCTCAATGAGCAGTTCTTC	TRBV2	TRBD2	TRBJ2-1	-
CASSSDRVGAHEQYF	TGTGCCAGCAGCTCAGACAGGGTGGGAGCTCACGAGCAGTACTTC	TRBV7-9	TRBD1	TRBJ2-7	few
CASSPQGAHLAFF	TGTGCCAGCAGCCCCCAAGGGGCCCACTTAGCTTTCTTT	TRBV5-4	-	TRBJ1-1	-
CASSLYGLVTTGELFF	TGCGCCAGCAGCTTGTACGGACTAGTCACCACCGGGGAGCTGTTTTTT	TRBV5-1	TRBD2	TRBJ2-2	-
CSSSGGSREEKLFF	TGTTCCAGCAGCGGGGGGAGCAGAGAGGAAAAACTGTTTTTT	TRBV7-9	-	TRBJ1-4	once
CASSGVRERNQPQHF	TGTGCCAGTAGTGGGGTTCGGGAACGGAATCAGCCCCAGCATTTT	TRBV19	-	TRBJ1-5	-
CASSIFPSRGGNEQFF	TGTGCCAGTAGTATATTCCCCTCGAGGGGGGGCAATGAGCAGTTCTTC	TRBV19	-	TRBJ2-1	-
CASSAGTNEKQYF	TGCGCCAGCAGCGCCGGGACAAATGAGAAGCAGTATTTT	TRBV5-1	-	TRBJ2-3	-
CASSPLDVKGTYEQYF	TGTGCCAGCAGCCCCCTGGACGTCAAGGGGACCTACGAGCAGTACTTC	TRBV5-8	-	TRBJ2-7	-
CASSILRGGAGVSQYF	TGTGCCAGTAGTATATTAAGAGGGGGGGCCGGCGTTTCGCAGTATTTT	TRBV19	-	TRBJ2-3	once
CASSLNRGHEQYF	TGTGCCAGCAGCTTAAACAGGGGGCACGAGCAGTACTTC	TRBV7-2	TRBD1	TRBJ2-7	-
CAISEGGGQPQHF	TGTGCCATCAGTGAAGGGGGGGGTCAGCCCCAGCATTTT	TRBV10-3	-	TRBJ1-5	once
CASSLGSGAPNQPQHF	TGTGCCAGCAGCTTAGGATCTGGAGCTCCCAATCAGCCCCAGCATTTT	TRBV7-9	-	TRBJ1-5	-
CASSPTGNHEQFF	TGTGCCAGCAGTCCCACAGGGAATCATGAGCAGTTCTTC	TRBV7-9	-	TRBJ2-1	few
CASSYSRQGMGNTIYF	TGTGCCAGCAGTTACTCGAGGCAGGGTATGGGAAACACCATATATTTT	TRBV6-5	-	TRBJ1-3	-
CASRVGDRGQNTEAFF	TGTGCCAGCAGGGTTGGGGACAGGGGCCAGAACACTGAAGCTTTCTTT	TRBV7-9	TRBD1	TRBJ1-1	-
CASRQGWEGNTIYF	TGTGCCAGCAGGCAGGGGTGGGAAGGAAACACCATATATTTT	TRBV2	-	TRBJ1-3	-
CASSPLGDRMNEKLFF	TGCGCCAGCAGCCCCCTCGGGGACAGGATGAATGAAAAACTGTTTTTT	TRBV4-1	TRBD1	TRBJ1-4	-
CSVGRGDGTQYF	TGCAGCGTTGGACGCGGGGACGGGACCCAGTACTTC	TRBV29-1	-	TRBJ2-5	-
CASSPGLAGGGNTQYF	TGTGCCAGCAGCCCGGGACTAGCGGGGGGTGGGAATACGCAGTATTTT	TRBV5-4	TRBD2	TRBJ2-3	-
CASSGFYQGAGELFF	TGTGCCAGCAGTGGGTTTTATCAGGGGGCCGGGGAGCTGTTTTTT	TRBV6-1	TRBD1	TRBJ2-2	-
CASSANDNPGNTIYF	TGTGCCAGCAGCGCCAACGACAACCCGGGAAACACCATATATTTT	TRBV2	-	TRBJ1-3	-
CASSMDRAGELFF	TGTGCCAGTAGTATGGACAGGGCCGGGGAGCTGTTTTTT	TRBV19	TRBD1	TRBJ2-2	-
CASSLTGSNSPLHF	TGTGCCAGCAGCTTAACGGGCAGTAATTCACCCCTCCACTTT	TRBV7-3	-	TRBJ1-6	-
CASSFGRLGNTIYF	TGTGCCAGTAGCTTCGGCAGACTTGGAAACACCATATATTTT	TRBV5-6	-	TRBJ1-3	-
CSGRGGREQFF	TGCAGTGGACGGGGGGGCCGTGAGCAGTTCTTC	TRBV20-1	TRBD2	TRBJ2-1	-
CASSYPDGTGKQFF	TGTGCCAGCAGTTACCCAGATGGGACAGGGAAGCAGTTCTTC	TRBV6-5	TRBD1	TRBJ2-1	-
CSVEGPGTQTGYTF	TGCAGCGTAGAGGGTCCCGGGACACAGACCGGCTACACCTTC	TRBV29-1	-	TRBJ1-2	-
CASSLSMAGSSYEQYF	TGTGCCAGCAGTTTATCGATGGCCGGGAGCTCCTACGAGCAGTACTTC	TRBV27	-	TRBJ2-7	-
CASSRATGSYEQYF	TGTGCCAGCAGCCGAGCGACAGGATCCTACGAGCAGTACTTC	TRBV5-6	-	TRBJ2-7	-
CASSTRDRPYEQYF	TGTGCCAGCAGCACGCGGGACAGGCCCTACGAGCAGTACTTC	TRBV9	TRBD1	TRBJ2-7	once
CASKRDREETQYF	TGTGCCAGCAAGAGGGACAGGGAGGAGACCCAGTACTTC	TRBV2	TRBD1	TRBJ2-5	-